One and the same sample provided the 13 T cell receptor beta chains below, sequenced in a study of blood T cell repertoires in COVID-19. Generated by immunoSEQ multiplex PCR, the TCRdb table keeps only in-frame clones and is missing some. This sample has 100,000 or so clones, with approximately 90% found just once. Sequencing input: peripheral blood. The receptors shown here come from a human donor with acute or convalescent COVID-19. The donor label of this sample is uncertain.

The rearrangement uses TRBV18 and TRBJ1-2; 8 nucleotides line up with TRBD1. There are 14 residues in the CDR3. Germline V gene data show CDR1 as KGHSH and CDR2 as LQKENI. Germline trimming cut 5 bases from V and 2 bases from J; bases unmatched to any gene: 4. This chain's CDR3 is CASSAGTGNYGYTF. For the CDR3, the DNA is TGTGCCAGCTCAGCCGGGACAGGCAACTATGGCTACACCTTC.

The chain has TRBV28 and TRBJ1-5; weak D call: TRBD1 (6 bases). V lost 6 bases and J 0 bases, leaving 9 bases between the germline ends. Germline V gene lookup returns CDR1 MDHEN and CDR2 SYDVKM. This CDR3 region has 14 residues. The CDR3 reads CASRTGYSNQPQHF. CDR3 DNA: TGTGCCAGCAGAACAGGGTATAGCAATCAGCCCCAGCATTTT.

The chain uses TRBV10-3 and TRBJ2-1, with 12 nucleotides matching TRBD1. Germline V CDR1 and CDR2: ENHRY, SYGVKD. V lost 0 bases, J lost 6 bases, and 3 bases stayed unmatched. This CDR3 comprises 16 residues. CDR3 in DNA: TGTGCCATCAGTGAGTCGGAGGGACAGGGGGCCAATGAGCAGTTCTTC. Amino acid sequence: CAISESEGQGANEQFF.

This sequence joins TRBV19 and TRBJ1-5; a weak D match, TRBD1 (6 bases). Trimming cost V 7 bases and J 6 bases, with 16 bases left between them. Germline values: CDR1 LNHDA, CDR2 SQIVND (reference sequence). This CDR3 contains 14 residues. In nucleotides, the CDR3 is TGTGCCAGTACTCGCGGAACAGGGCTTCAGCCCCAGCATTTT. This gives the protein CASTRGTGLQPQHF.

The V gene is TRBV5-1, the J gene TRBJ2-3, with a tentative D call TRBD2 (6 bases). This CDR3 has 16 residues. Germline V lookup: CDR1 SGHRS, CDR2 YFSETQ. V lost 1 base to trimming and J lost 5 bases, with 17 bases between them. The CDR3 sequence: CASSLNDALRGDTQYF. CDR3 nucleotide sequence: TGCGCCAGCAGCTTGAATGATGCGCTGCGGGGAGATACGCAGTATTTT.

The gene calls are TRBV3-1 (or the pseudogene TRBV3-2) and TRBJ1-5; D is unresolved. The CDR3 contains 16 residues. V was shortened by 0 bases and J by 7 bases, with 16 bases between the two germline ends. The V gene's germline CDR1 is LGHDT and CDR2 YNNKEL (reference sequence). The CDR3 region is CASSQDPRRGGQPQHF. The CDR3 bases are TGTGCCAGCAGCCAAGATCCCCGTCGAGGCGGACAGCCCCAGCATTTT.

The CDR3: CASSPSRPLLYNEQFF. The DNA for the CDR3 is TGTGCCAGCAGCCCCTCGAGGCCGCTACTCTACAATGAGCAGTTCTTC. The chain joins TRBV7-8 to TRBJ2-1; no firm D call. The V end was cut by 5 bases, the J end by 3 bases, with 17 bases between. The CDR3 has 16 residues. The germline V gene has CDR1 SGHVS and CDR2 FQNEAQ. Full variable domain (outside the CDR3, taken from reference TRBV7-8 and TRBJ2-1): GAGVSQSPRYKVAKRGQDVALRCDPISGHVSLFWYQQALGQGPEFLTYFQNEAQLDKSGLPSDRFFAERPEGSVSTLKIQRTQQEDSAVYLCASSPSRPLLYNEQFFGPGTRLTVL.

The DNA of the CDR3 is TGCAGCGTTGAAGCCCCCGACAGAAAAGACCCCTATGGCTACACCTTC. It translates to CSVEAPDRKDPYGYTF. The rearrangement uses TRBV29-1 and TRBJ1-2; tentative D call: TRBD1 (5 bases). The CDR3 spans 16 residues. Germline values: CDR1 SQVTM, CDR2 ANQGSEA. Trimming stripped 1 base from V and 4 bases from J, with 19 bases between.

The V and J genes are TRBV7-9 and TRBJ2-1; 9 positions agree with TRBD1. V dropped 5 bases and J dropped 6; count of bases not matched to a gene: 8. Germline CDR1 is SEHNR and CDR2 is FQNEAQ (reference sequence). This CDR3 is 15 amino acids long. The CDR3 sequence: CASSIGQGRVNEQFF. The DNA for the CDR3 is TGTGCCAGCAGCATCGGACAGGGGAGGGTCAATGAGCAGTTCTTC. The entire variable domain, with the rest obtained from reference TRBV7-9 and TRBJ2-1, is as follows: DTGVSQNPRHKITKRGQNVTFRCDPISEHNRLYWYRQTLGQGPEFLTYFQNEAQLEKSRLLSDRFSAERPKGSFSTLEIQRTEQGDSAMYLCASSIGQGRVNEQFFGPGTRLTVL.

This clone was seen once. This sequence joins TRBV9 and TRBJ1-3; tentative D call: TRBD1 (5 bases). CDR1 is SGDLS and CDR2 is YYNGEE in the germline V gene. V was shortened by 1 base and J by 0 bases, with 23 bases between the two germline ends. There are 20 residues in the CDR3. CDR3 region: CASSVTGRDSSGGSGNTIYF. CDR3 DNA sequence: TGTGCCAGCAGCGTAACGGGAAGGGATTCGTCGGGGGGCTCTGGAAACACCATATATTTT.

The chain is built from TRBV6-1 and TRBJ1-2; tentative D call: TRBD1 (5 bases). Germline lookup yields CDR1 MNHNS and CDR2 SASEGT. There are 14 residues in the CDR3. V was cut by 3 bases and J by 4 bases, with 12 bases left in between. The CDR3 DNA sequence: TGTGCCAGCAGTGATGAATCAAGGGGCTATGGCTACACCTTC. It translates to CASSDESRGYGYTF.

The chain uses TRBV7-2 and TRBJ1-1; TRBD1 matches 7 bases. CDR1 SGHTA and CDR2 FQGNSA come from the germline V gene. The trim removed 5 bases at V and 1 base at J, leaving 10 bases unmatched. The CDR3 is made up of 16 amino acids. The CDR3 sequence: CASSLTGGTANTEAFF. In DNA, the CDR3 is TGTGCCAGCAGCCTAACGGGCGGGACAGCGAACACTGAAGCTTTCTTT.

The V call is TRBV10-3, the J call TRBJ1-5; D ambiguous. The CDR3 consists of 14 residues. Trimming took 1 base from V and 4 from J, leaving 8 bases between them. CDR1 and CDR2 (germline): ENHRY, SYGVKD. Here the CDR3 DNA reads TGTGCCATCAGTGAGTTAGAGAGGAATCAGCCCCAGCATTTT. This encodes CAISELERNQPQHF.